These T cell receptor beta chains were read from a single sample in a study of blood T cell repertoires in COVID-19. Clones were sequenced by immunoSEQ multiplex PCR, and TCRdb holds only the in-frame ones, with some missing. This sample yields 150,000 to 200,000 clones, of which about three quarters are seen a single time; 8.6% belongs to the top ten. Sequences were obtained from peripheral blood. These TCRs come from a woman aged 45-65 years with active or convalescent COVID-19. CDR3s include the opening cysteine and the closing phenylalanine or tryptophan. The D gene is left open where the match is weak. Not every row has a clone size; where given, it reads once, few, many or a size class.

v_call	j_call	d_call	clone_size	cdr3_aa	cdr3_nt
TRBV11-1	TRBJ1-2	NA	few	CASSLEGYGYTF	TGTGCCAGCAGCCTAGAGGGGTATGGCTACACCTTC
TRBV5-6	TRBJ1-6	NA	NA	CASSLRGYNSPLHF	TGTGCCAGCAGCTTGAGGGGTTATAATTCACCCCTCCACTTT
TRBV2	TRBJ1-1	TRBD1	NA	CATTTGTNTEAFF	TGTGCCACCACGACAGGGACGAACACTGAAGCTTTCTTT
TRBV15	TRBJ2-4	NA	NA	CATSRDVGRQKNIQYF	TGTGCCACCAGCAGAGACGTTGGCAGGCAAAAAAACATTCAGTACTTC
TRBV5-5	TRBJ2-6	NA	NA	CASSFFPYSGANVLTF	TGTGCCAGCAGCTTTTTTCCGTACTCTGGGGCCAACGTCCTGACTTTC
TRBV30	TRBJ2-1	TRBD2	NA	CAWGVRTSLVHNEQFF	TGTGCCTGGGGAGTAAGGACTAGTTTGGTACACAATGAGCAGTTCTTC
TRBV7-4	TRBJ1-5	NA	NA	CASSSDGDIPKYSNQPQHF	TGTGCCAGCAGCTCCGATGGGGACATACCGAAATATAGCAATCAGCCCCAGCATTTT
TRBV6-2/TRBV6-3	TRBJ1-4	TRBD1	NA	CASSSRETGVNEKLFF	TGTGCCAGCAGCAGCAGGGAGACAGGGGTTAATGAAAAACTGTTTTTT
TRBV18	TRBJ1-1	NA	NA	CASSPERGNTEAFF	TGTGCCAGCTCACCTGAACGAGGGAACACTGAAGCTTTCTTT
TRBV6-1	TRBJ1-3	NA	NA	CASSEAWGAGNTIYF	TGTGCCAGCAGTGAAGCCTGGGGGGCTGGAAACACCATATATTTT
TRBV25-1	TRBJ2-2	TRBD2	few	CATQGAGYTGELFF	TGTGCCACCCAGGGAGCGGGATACACCGGGGAGCTGTTTTTT
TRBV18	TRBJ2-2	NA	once	CASSPSAGANTGELFF	TGTGCCAGCTCACCAAGCGCAGGGGCGAACACCGGGGAGCTGTTTTTT
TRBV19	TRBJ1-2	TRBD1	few	CASKGQGDHGYTF	TGTGCCAGTAAGGGACAGGGGGACCATGGCTACACCTTC
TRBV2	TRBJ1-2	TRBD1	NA	CASSGEGQGYSGYTF	TGTGCCAGCAGTGGCGAGGGACAGGGTTATTCTGGCTACACCTTC
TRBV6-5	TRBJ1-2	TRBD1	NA	CATGPTSRGQGYTF	TGTGCCACCGGACCCACAAGCCGGGGACAGGGCTACACCTTC
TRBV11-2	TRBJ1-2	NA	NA	CASSLVIDSPYGYTF	TGTGCCAGCAGCTTAGTTATCGACAGTCCTTATGGCTACACCTTC
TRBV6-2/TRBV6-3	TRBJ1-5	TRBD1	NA	CASSSRGSGNQPQHF	TGTGCCAGCAGTTCCAGGGGGTCGGGCAATCAGCCCCAGCATTTT
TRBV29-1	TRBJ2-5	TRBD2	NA	CSTGDSGETQYF	TGCAGTACGGGAGATAGCGGGGAGACCCAGTACTTC
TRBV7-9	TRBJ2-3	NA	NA	CASSSLAHTQYF	TGTGCCAGCAGCTCCCTAGCGCATACGCAGTATTTT
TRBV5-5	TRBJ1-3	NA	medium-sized	CASTMTAGNTIYF	TGTGCCAGCACCATGACTGCTGGAAACACCATATATTTT
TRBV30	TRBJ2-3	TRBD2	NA	CACPKGGRVAGGPVDTQYF	TGTGCCTGTCCCAAAGGGGGTCGAGTAGCGGGAGGGCCTGTAGATACGCAGTATTTT
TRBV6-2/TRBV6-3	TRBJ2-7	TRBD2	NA	CASSPPGGGAFEQYF	TGTGCCAGCAGTCCCCCGGGGGGAGGCGCTTTCGAGCAGTACTTC
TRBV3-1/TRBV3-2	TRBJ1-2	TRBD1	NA	CASSQIRTGDYGYTF	TGTGCCAGCAGCCAAATCCGGACAGGGGACTATGGCTACACCTTC
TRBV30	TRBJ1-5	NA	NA	CAWSMSGNQPQHF	TGTGCCTGGAGTATGTCAGGGAATCAGCCCCAGCATTTT
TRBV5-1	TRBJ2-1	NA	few	CASSFRGEGDEQFF	TGCGCCAGCAGCTTCAGGGGAGAGGGCGATGAGCAGTTCTTC
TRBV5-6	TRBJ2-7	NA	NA	CASSLIGSDEQYF	TGTGCCAGCAGCTTGATCGGAAGCGACGAGCAGTACTTC
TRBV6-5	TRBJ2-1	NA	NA	CASSTGGGEQFF	TGTGCCAGCAGTACAGGGGGGGGTGAGCAGTTCTTC
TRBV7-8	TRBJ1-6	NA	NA	CASLGTTSNSPLHF	TGTGCCAGCCTAGGGACAACTTCTAATTCACCCCTCCACTTT
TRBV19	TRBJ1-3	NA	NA	CASGQDRTSGNTIYF	TGTGCCAGTGGCCAAGACAGGACCTCTGGAAACACCATATATTTT
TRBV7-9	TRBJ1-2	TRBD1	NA	CASSKGTGEGYTF	TGTGCCAGCAGCAAAGGGACAGGAGAGGGCTACACCTTC
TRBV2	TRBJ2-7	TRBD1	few	CASRGQGAIHEQYF	TGTGCCAGCAGAGGACAGGGGGCGATCCACGAGCAGTACTTC
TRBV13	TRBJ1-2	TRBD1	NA	CASSANRGQGYGYTF	TGTGCCAGCAGCGCCAACAGGGGGCAAGGCTATGGCTACACCTTC
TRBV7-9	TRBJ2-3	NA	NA	CASSLAGHTQYF	TGTGCCAGCAGCTTAGCGGGCCATACGCAGTATTTT
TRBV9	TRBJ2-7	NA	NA	CASSVEAHETREQYF	TGTGCCAGCAGCGTAGAAGCTCACGAGACGCGGGAGCAGTACTTC
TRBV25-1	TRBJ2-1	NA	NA	CASSEYGPDWNEQFF	TGTGCCAGCAGTGAATACGGTCCGGACTGGAATGAGCAGTTCTTC
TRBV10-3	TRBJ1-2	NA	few	CAISEGGTSNYGYTF	TGTGCCATCAGTGAAGGGGGAACCTCTAACTATGGCTACACCTTC
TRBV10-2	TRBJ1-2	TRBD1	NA	CASSSGGSIYGYTF	TGCGCCAGCAGTTCAGGGGGCTCTATCTATGGCTACACCTTC
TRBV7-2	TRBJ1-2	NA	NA	CASSLQGNYGYTF	TGTGCCAGCAGCCTACAGGGAAACTATGGCTACACCTTC
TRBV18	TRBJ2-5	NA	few	CASSPGETQYF	TGTGCCAGCTCACCCGGGGAGACCCAGTACTTC
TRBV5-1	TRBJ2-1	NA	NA	CASSLVRGRGNNEQFF	TGCGCCAGCAGCTTGGTCCGCGGGCGCGGTAACAATGAGCAGTTCTTC
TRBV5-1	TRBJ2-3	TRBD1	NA	CASSLGQGSDTQYF	TGCGCCAGCAGCCTAGGACAGGGGTCAGATACGCAGTATTTT
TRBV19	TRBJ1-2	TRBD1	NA	CASIGGSVDRVYGYTF	TGTGCCAGTATCGGAGGGTCTGTGGACAGGGTCTATGGCTACACCTTC
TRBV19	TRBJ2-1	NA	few	CASSNPAGTSYNEQFF	TGTGCCAGTAGTAACCCAGCTGGGACTTCCTACAATGAGCAGTTCTTC
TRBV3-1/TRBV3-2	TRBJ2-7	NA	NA	CASSPSPGPYEQYF	TGTGCCAGCAGCCCCTCCCCGGGTCCTTACGAGCAGTACTTC
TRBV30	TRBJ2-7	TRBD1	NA	CAWSPGTGIVYEQYF	TGTGCCTGGAGTCCCGGGACAGGGATCGTCTACGAGCAGTACTTC
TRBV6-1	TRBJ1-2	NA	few	CASSEGAWGEGYTF	TGTGCCAGCAGTGAAGGGGCTTGGGGAGAGGGCTACACCTTC
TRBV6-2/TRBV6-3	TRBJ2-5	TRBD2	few	CASSETRGGGETQYF	TGTGCCAGCAGCGAGACTCGCGGGGGAGGGGAGACCCAGTACTTC
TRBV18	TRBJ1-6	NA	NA	CASSSSYNSPLHF	TGTGCCAGCTCATCGAGTTATAATTCACCCCTCCACTTT
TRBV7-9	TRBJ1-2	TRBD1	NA	CASSSGTGFGYTF	TGTGCCAGCAGCTCCGGGACAGGGTTTGGCTACACCTTC
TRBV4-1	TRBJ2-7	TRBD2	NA	CASSQDGRGGDEQYF	TGCGCCAGCAGCCAAGATGGCCGGGGGGGTGACGAGCAGTACTTC
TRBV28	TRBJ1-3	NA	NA	CASTDQGFWGNTIYF	TGTGCCAGCACTGATCAGGGGTTTTGGGGAAACACCATATATTTT